The clone carrying this T cell receptor (beta chain) came up a few times. Its specificity is unknown. V was clipped by 3 bases and J by 9 bases; unmatched bases: 9. The CDR3 loop spans 14 amino acids. Germline V lookup: CDR1 SGHNT, CDR2 YYREEE (reference sequence). This record belongs to a study of cytomegalovirus exposure and HLA in healthy donors. A multiplex PCR was run with 60 Vbeta primers and 13 Jbeta primers. Data came from immunoSEQ multiplex PCR; TCRdb stores just in-frame clones and leaves some out. Of approximately 100,000 clones in the sample, approximately 77% were seen once. Findings and limits, study-wide: Further analysis, carried out later, found HLA-associated TCR beta chains more clonally expanded than equally common other chains.

The receptor was derived from a woman between 40 and 55 years old in good health and CMV-seronegative. The sample was PBMCs. J is TRBJ2-1 and V is TRBV5-4; 7 nucleotides agree with TRBD2. CDR3 nucleotide sequence: TGTGCCAGCAGCTGGTGGGGGGGATCGGGTGAGCAGTTCTTC. Residues: CASSWWGGSGEQFF.